Below, 22 T cell receptor beta chains from the same sample are listed, as sequenced in a study of cytomegalovirus exposure and HLA in healthy donors. Here immunoSEQ multiplex PCR was the method, and the copy in TCRdb shows in-frame clones only, minus some. The sample holds about 240,000 clones, 80% to 90% seen once. Sample: PBMCs. The source is a young man in good health and CMV-seronegative.

The chain is built from TRBV4-3 and TRBJ1-6; perhaps TRBD1 as D (5 bases). The V gene's germline CDR1 is LGHNA and CDR2 YSLEER. V was shortened by 0 bases and J by 10 bases, with 13 bases between the two germline ends. CDR3 length: 15 residues. The CDR3 reads CASSQDIQGGSPLHF. The CDR3 nucleotides are TGCGCCAGCAGCCAAGATATTCAGGGAGGATCACCCCTCCACTTT.

This chain links TRBV18 with TRBJ2-1; maybe TRBD1 (5 bases). The length of the CDR3 is 18 residues. Trimming stripped 0 bases from V and 3 bases from J, with 18 bases between. The germline V gene encodes CDR1 KGHSH and CDR2 LQKENI. CDR3 protein: CASSPPLSGHRIYNEQFF. The CDR3 DNA is TGTGCCAGCTCACCACCACTGTCTGGACATAGGATCTACAATGAGCAGTTCTTC.

This clone was found once. The chain recombines TRBV2 with TRBJ2-7; 12 nucleotides match TRBD2. The trim removed 9 bases at V and 5 bases at J, leaving 8 bases unmatched. The CDR3 is made up of 14 amino acids. Per the germline V gene, CDR1 is SNHLY and CDR2 is FYNNEI. CDR3 loop: CASMTSGSSNEQYF. In nucleotides, the CDR3 is TGTGCCAGTATGACTAGCGGGAGTTCGAACGAGCAGTACTTC.

Here the CDR3 DNA reads TGTGCTAGTGCCCTGACGGCAGGACAAAACTATGGCTACACCTTC. Its translation: CASALTAGQNYGYTF. The V and J genes are TRBV12-5 and TRBJ1-2, with D possibly being TRBD1 (5 bases). The V end lost 7 bases, the J end lost 2 bases, and 17 bases lay between the germline ends. Looked up from germline, CDR1 is LGHNT and CDR2 is FRNRAP. The CDR3 extends over 15 amino acids.

This chain joins TRBV9 and TRBJ1-1; the D gene is possibly TRBD1 (6 bases). The V end was cut by 2 bases, the J end by 6 bases, with 14 bases between. Germline V gene data show CDR1 as SGDLS and CDR2 as YYNGEE. CDR3 length equals 14 residues. CDR3 protein: CASSVGGPDAEAFF. The CDR3 DNA follows: TGTGCCAGCAGCGTGGGGGGGCCGGACGCTGAAGCTTTCTTT.

The chain is built from TRBV10-1 and TRBJ1-5; tentative D call: TRBD1 (5 bases). V lost 6 bases to trimming and J lost 5 bases, with 14 bases between them. Germline assignment: CDR1 WNHNN and CDR2 SYGVQD (reference sequence). This CDR3 contains 14 residues. The CDR3 nucleotides are TGCGCCAGCAGACTTCAGGGATGGGATCAGCCCCAGCATTTT. Its protein is CASRLQGWDQPQHF.

The V and J genes are TRBV5-4 and TRBJ2-1; TRBD2 is a possible D gene (7 bases). The CDR3 sequence is 16 residues long. Germline values: CDR1 SGHNT, CDR2 YYREEE (reference sequence). V was pared by 7 bases and J by 3 bases, with 20 bases between. CDR3: CASLPSGERGYNEQFF. The CDR3 nucleotides read TGTGCCAGCCTCCCTTCAGGGGAGCGGGGCTACAATGAGCAGTTCTTC. Combining the CDR3 with reference TRBV5-4 and TRBJ2-1 gives the whole variable domain ETGVTQSPTHLIKTRGQQVTLRCSSQSGHNTVSWYQQALGQGPQFIFQYYREEENGRGNFPPRFSGLQFPNYSSELNVNALELDDSALYLCASLPSGERGYNEQFFGPGTRLTVL.

The chain couples TRBV10-2 to TRBJ1-5; D is undetermined. The V end was cut by 2 bases, the J end by 7 bases, with 9 bases between. CDR1 is WSHSY and CDR2 is SAAADI in the germline V gene. This CDR3 region has 13 residues. As DNA, the CDR3 is TGCGCCAGCAGTGAGCAGGTATTGCAGCCCCAGCATTTT. Amino acids: CASSEQVLQPQHF.

As regards this clone: Germline is not matched at one junction end, which may reflect a read error. The chain links TRBV30 to TRBJ1-4; TRBD1 might be the D (6 bases). The CDR3 spans 16 residues. Per the germline V gene, CDR1 is GTSNPN and CDR2 is SVGIG (reference sequence). CDR3 in DNA: TGTGCCTGGAGTGCATTGAGGACAGAAAGTAATGAAAAACTGCTTTTT. The encoded protein is CAWSALRTESNEKLLF. The full variable domain, completed using reference TRBV30 and TRBJ1-4, is SQTIHQWPATLVQPVGSPLSLECTVEGTSNPNLYWYRQAAGRGLQLLFYSVGIGQISSEVPQNLSASRPQDRQFILSSKKLLLSDSGFYLCAWSALRTESNEKLLFGSGTQLSVL.

This chain uses TRBV5-4 with TRBJ2-3, with TRBD2 matching over 11 bases. The V segment lost 4 bases and the J segment 6 bases; nucleotides outside the gene matches: 7. The CDR3 loop spans 15 amino acids. CDR1 SGHNT and CDR2 YYREEE come from the germline V gene (reference sequence). As DNA, the CDR3 is TGTGCCAGCAGCCCTAGCGGGAGGCCACCTGATACGCAGTATTTT. Translating it yields CASSPSGRPPDTQYF.

V gene TRBV7-2 combines with J gene TRBJ1-5, with D unclear. Germline V gene sequence: CDR1 SGHTA, CDR2 FQGNSA. The V and J ends lost 5 bases and 1 base respectively, with 12 bases between them. The CDR3 sequence is 15 residues long. CDR3 sequence: CASSPNGESNQPQHF. The CDR3 DNA sequence: TGTGCCAGCAGCCCGAATGGGGAGAGCAATCAGCCCCAGCATTTT.

The chain has TRBV5-1 and TRBJ1-6, with 8 bases lining up with TRBD1. The junction had 5 bases not matched to a gene; V was cut back by 4 bases and J by 8 bases. CDR1 is SGHRS, CDR2 YFSETQ, per germline. The CDR3 is 14 residues long. CDR3 sequence: CASSLGQDDSPLHF. The CDR3 bases are TGCGCCAGCAGCCTGGGACAGGACGATTCACCCCTCCACTTT.

The chain uses TRBV7-9 and TRBJ1-1; D unresolved. Deletions cut 1 base from V and 3 bases from J, with 9 bases between. CDR1 SEHNR and CDR2 FQNEAQ come from the germline V gene (reference sequence). This CDR3 contains 14 residues. The CDR3 DNA sequence: TGTGCCAGCAGCTTAGTTCTCCCGGACACTGAAGCTTTCTTT. Protein sequence: CASSLVLPDTEAFF. Variable domain in full (rest from reference TRBV7-9 and TRBJ1-1): DTGVSQNPRHKITKRGQNVTFRCDPISEHNRLYWYRQTLGQGPEFLTYFQNEAQLEKSRLLSDRFSAERPKGSFSTLEIQRTEQGDSAMYLCASSLVLPDTEAFFGQGTRLTVV.

The chain employs TRBV5-6 and TRBJ1-6; the match to TRBD1 covers 7 bases. This CDR3 spans 15 amino acids. J was trimmed by 10 bases and V by 0 bases; bases with no gene match: 7. From germline, CDR1 is SGHDT and CDR2 YYEEEE. CDR3 amino acids: CASSLGQGVRSPLHF. The DNA of the CDR3 is TGTGCCAGCAGCTTGGGACAGGGAGTACGATCACCCCTCCACTTT.

The chain uses TRBV7-9 and TRBJ1-2; tentative D call: TRBD1 (6 bases). This CDR3 comprises 15 residues. Trimming cost V 4 bases and J 4 bases, with 16 bases left between them. Germline CDR1 is SEHNR and CDR2 is FQNEAQ (reference sequence). CDR3: CASSSYDGRGYGYTF. CDR3 nucleotide sequence: TGTGCCAGCAGCTCTTATGACGGCAGGGGCTATGGCTACACCTTC.

This sequence joins TRBV4-1 and TRBJ2-1, with 8 bases fitting TRBD1. J lost 5 bases, V lost 4 bases, and 7 bases had no gene match. The V gene's germline CDR1 is MGHRA and CDR2 YSYEKL. This CDR3 has 15 amino acids. The CDR3 is CASSRLPGQDNEQFF. CDR3 in DNA: TGCGCCAGCAGCCGCCTACCGGGACAGGACAATGAGCAGTTCTTC.

The chain has TRBV28 and TRBJ1-2, with D perhaps TRBD1 (6 bases). The V gene's germline CDR1 is MDHEN and CDR2 SYDVKM. The CDR3 length is 13 residues. The V end was cut by 6 bases, the J end by 2 bases, with 10 bases between. The CDR3 loop is CASRLQGNYGYTF. DNA of the CDR3: TGTGCCAGCAGGCTCCAGGGGAACTATGGCTACACCTTC.

CDR3 DNA sequence: TGTGCCAGCAGTTCCGGAACGGCTAGCGGGAACAATGAGCAGTTCTTC. Translating it yields CASSSGTASGNNEQFF. The chain combines TRBV27 with TRBJ2-1; TRBD2 agrees at 9 bases. This CDR3 has 16 amino acids. V lost 4 bases to trimming and J lost 5 bases; unmatched junction nucleotides: 9. Germline V gene lookup returns CDR1 MNHEY and CDR2 SMNVEV (reference sequence).

V usage is TRBV11-2 and J usage is TRBJ2-5; tentatively, D is TRBD2 (5 bases). The CDR3 runs to 16 residues. CDR1 and CDR2 (germline): SGHAT, FQNNGV. Trimming took off 6 bases at V and 1 base at J, with 18 bases between the two ends. The CDR3: CASSPGVTAGQETQYF. The CDR3, as DNA: TGTGCCAGCAGTCCCGGGGTCACGGCTGGCCAAGAGACCCAGTACTTC.

CDR3 coding DNA: TGTGCCAGCAGCGCCCGAGGGCTTAGCGGGAGCAATGAGCAGTTCTTC. Translated, it gives CASSARGLSGSNEQFF. The rearrangement joins TRBV11-2 to TRBJ2-1; TRBD2 aligns across 9 bases. V lost 5 bases and J lost 6; bases outside the gene matches: 11. The germline V gene has CDR1 SGHAT and CDR2 FQNNGV. This CDR3 contains 16 residues.

The chain joins TRBV9 to TRBJ2-7; D is unresolved. Trimming took off 0 bases at V and 2 bases at J, with 9 bases between the two ends. Looked up from germline, CDR1 is SGDLS and CDR2 is YYNGEE. The CDR3 is 14 residues long. The CDR3 loop is CASSVAAAPYEQYF. The CDR3 DNA follows: TGTGCCAGCAGCGTAGCGGCGGCGCCCTACGAGCAGTACTTC.

The chain joins TRBV27 to TRBJ2-1, with D possibly matching TRBD2 (5 bases). The CDR3 is 15 amino acids. Germline CDR1 MNHEY, CDR2 SMNVEV (reference sequence). V lost 8 bases and J 0 bases, leaving 14 bases between the germline ends. In DNA, the CDR3 is TGTGCCAGCCGGGCCGCGGGCAGCTCCTACAATGAGCAGTTCTTC. It yields the protein CASRAAGSSYNEQFF.